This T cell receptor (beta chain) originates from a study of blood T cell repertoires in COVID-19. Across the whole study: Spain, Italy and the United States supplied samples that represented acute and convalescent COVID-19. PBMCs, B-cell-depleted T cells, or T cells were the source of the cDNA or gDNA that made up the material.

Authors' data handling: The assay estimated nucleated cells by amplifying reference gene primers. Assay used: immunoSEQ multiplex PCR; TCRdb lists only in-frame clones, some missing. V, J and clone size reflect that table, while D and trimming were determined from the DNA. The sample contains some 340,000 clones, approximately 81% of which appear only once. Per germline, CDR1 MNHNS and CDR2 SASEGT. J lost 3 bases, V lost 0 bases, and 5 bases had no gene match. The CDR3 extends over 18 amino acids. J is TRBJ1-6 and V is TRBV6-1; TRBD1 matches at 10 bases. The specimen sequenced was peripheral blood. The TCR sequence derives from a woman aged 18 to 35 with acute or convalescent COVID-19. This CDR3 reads CASSEAGTGVRYNSPLHF. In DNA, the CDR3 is TGTGCCAGCAGTGAAGCGGGGACAGGGGTTCGCTATAATTCACCCCTCCACTTT.